The T cell receptor beta chain under discussion was sequenced for a study of cytomegalovirus exposure and HLA in healthy donors. Study-wide background: Within an early data release were about 85 million unique TCRs drawn from HLA-typed donors.

This clone came up a few times. Its antigen is not identified. Amplification used 60 Vbeta primers and 13 Jbeta primers. Measured with immunoSEQ multiplex PCR; TCRdb has only the in-frame clones, and not every one. This table has just over 150,000 clones, roughly 80% appearing once. V was trimmed by 7 bases and J by 2 bases, leaving 12 bases between them. Germline V gene lookup returns CDR1 LNHDA and CDR2 SQIVND (reference sequence). This CDR3 spans 15 amino acids. Study results and caveats: Analyzed later, association rates of TCRs varied across HLA loci, with DRB1 most and HLA-C fewest. In an earlier analysis, productive rearrangement rates for most beta V segments clustered near 87% or 30%.

The rearrangement links TRBV19 to TRBJ2-6; D possibly corresponds to TRBD1 (6 bases). The sequenced material came from PBMCs. This clonotype originated in a female donor in good health and CMV-seronegative. The CDR3 DNA reads TGTGCCAGTATTCCTACAGGGACTGGGGCCAACGTCCTGACTTTC. It specifies CASIPTGTGANVLTF.